This TCR beta chain was captured by sequencing in a study of sequential checkpoint blockade in melanoma. Study at large: Patients were randomized 1:1 to nivolumab-then-ipilimumab or ipilimumab-then-nivolumab first-line. Twenty-two patients had tumor biopsies before treatment and at week 13. Overall study findings and caveats: Response in arm A was associated with pretreatment TIL clonality.

Of note for this clone: Antigen unknown.

Profiled with immunoSEQ multiplex PCR; TCRdb holds only in-frame clones, not every one. The repertoire holds approximately 13,000 clones, with less than 35% as singletons. This sample's treatment: randomized to nivolumab then ipilimumab (arm A) or the reverse (arm B). None of the patients previously received DNA-damaging chemotherapy. The sequence was collected from a human donor with melanoma. The source was tumor tissue (inferred from file names), collected from a patient given nivolumab and ipilimumab in sequence.

CDR3 protein: CASSIDIRTGTQYF. CDR3 in DNA: TGTGCCAGTAGTATAGATATTCGGACGGGGACCCAGTACTTC. The J gene is TRBJ2-5, the V gene TRBV19; no clear D. CDR1 is LNHDA and CDR2 is SQIVND in the germline V gene (reference sequence). Trimming pared 0 bases from V and 7 bases from J, leaving 12 bases between. The length of the CDR3 is 14 residues.